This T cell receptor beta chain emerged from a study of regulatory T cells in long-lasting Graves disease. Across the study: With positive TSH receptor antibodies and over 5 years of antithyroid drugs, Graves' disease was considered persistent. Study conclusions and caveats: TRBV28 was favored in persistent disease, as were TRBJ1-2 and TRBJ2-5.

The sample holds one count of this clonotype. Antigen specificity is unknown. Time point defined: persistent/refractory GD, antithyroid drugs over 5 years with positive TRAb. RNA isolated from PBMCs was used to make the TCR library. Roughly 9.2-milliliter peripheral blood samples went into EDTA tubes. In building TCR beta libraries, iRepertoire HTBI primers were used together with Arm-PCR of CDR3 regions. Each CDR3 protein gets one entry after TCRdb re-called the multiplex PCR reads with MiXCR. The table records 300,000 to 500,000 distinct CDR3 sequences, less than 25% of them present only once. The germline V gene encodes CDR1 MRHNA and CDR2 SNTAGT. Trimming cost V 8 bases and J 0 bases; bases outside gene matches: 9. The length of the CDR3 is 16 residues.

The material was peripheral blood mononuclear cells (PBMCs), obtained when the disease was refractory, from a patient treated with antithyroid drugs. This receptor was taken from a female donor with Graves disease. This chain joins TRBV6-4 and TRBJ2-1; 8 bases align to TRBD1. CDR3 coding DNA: TGTGCCAGCGGTTCAGGGGGCTTTAGCTCCTACAATGAGCAGTTCTTC. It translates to CASGSGGFSSYNEQFF.